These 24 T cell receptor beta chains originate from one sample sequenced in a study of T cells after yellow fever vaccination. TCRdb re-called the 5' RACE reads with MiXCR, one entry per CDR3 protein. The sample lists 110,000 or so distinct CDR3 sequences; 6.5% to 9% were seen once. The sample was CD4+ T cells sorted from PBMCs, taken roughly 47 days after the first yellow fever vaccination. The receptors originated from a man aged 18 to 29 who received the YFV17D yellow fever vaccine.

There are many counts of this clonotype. The CDR3 DNA reads TGTGCCAGCAGTTACTCGACCGGCCACGAGCAGTACTTC. This sequence encodes CASSYSTGHEQYF. This chain links TRBV6-6 with TRBJ2-7; D ambiguous. The length of the CDR3 is 13 residues. Per the germline V gene, CDR1 is MNHNY and CDR2 is SVGAGI (reference sequence). V lost 0 bases, J lost 5 bases, and 8 bases lay in between.

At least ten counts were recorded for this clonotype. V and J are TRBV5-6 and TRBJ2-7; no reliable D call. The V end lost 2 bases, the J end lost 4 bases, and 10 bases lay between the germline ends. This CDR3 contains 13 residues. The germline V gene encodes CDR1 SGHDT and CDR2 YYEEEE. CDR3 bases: TGTGCCAGCAGCTTAGCCGGAAAGTACGAGCAGTACGTC. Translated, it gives CASSLAGKYEQYV.

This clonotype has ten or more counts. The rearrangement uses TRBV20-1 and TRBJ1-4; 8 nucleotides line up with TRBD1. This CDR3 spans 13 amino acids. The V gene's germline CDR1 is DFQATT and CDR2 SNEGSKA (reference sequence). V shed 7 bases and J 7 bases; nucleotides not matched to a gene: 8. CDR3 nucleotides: TGCAGTGGTCGACAGGGGCTTGTTGAAAAACTGTTTTTT. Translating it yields CSGRQGLVEKLFF.

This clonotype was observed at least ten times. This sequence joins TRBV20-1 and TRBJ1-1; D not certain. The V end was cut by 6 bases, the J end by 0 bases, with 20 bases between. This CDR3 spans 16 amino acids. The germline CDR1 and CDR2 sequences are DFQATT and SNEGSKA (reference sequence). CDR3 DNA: TGCAGTGCAAATCGAATGCCAGCTATTATGAACACTGAAGCTTTCTTT. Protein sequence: CSANRMPAIMNTEAFF.

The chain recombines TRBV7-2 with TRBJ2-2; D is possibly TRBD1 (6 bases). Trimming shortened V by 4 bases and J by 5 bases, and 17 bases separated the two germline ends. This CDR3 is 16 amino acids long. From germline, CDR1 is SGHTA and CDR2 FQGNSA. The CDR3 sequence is CASSSRDGGETGELFF. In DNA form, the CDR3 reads TGTGCCAGCAGCTCCAGGGATGGGGGCGAAACCGGGGAGCTGTTTTTT.

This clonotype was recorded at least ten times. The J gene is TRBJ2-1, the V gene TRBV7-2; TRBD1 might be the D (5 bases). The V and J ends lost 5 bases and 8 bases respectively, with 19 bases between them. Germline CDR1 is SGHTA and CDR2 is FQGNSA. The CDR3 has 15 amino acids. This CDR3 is CASSQPEVGVDEQFF. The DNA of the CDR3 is TGTGCCAGCAGCCAACCCGAGGTAGGGGTGGATGAGCAGTTCTTC.

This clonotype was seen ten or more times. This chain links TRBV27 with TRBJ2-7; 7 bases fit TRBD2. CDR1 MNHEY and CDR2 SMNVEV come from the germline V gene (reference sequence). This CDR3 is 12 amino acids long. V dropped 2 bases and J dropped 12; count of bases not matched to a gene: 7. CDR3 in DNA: TGTGCCAGCAGTTTAATGGGGGGGGACCTGTACGTC. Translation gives CASSLMGGDLYV.

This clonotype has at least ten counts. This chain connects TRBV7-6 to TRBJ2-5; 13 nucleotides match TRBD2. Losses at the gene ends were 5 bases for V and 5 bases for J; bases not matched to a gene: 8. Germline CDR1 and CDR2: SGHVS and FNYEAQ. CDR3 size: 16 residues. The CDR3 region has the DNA TGTGCCAGCAGCCTGACTAGCGGGGGGACGAGGGAGACCCAGTACTTC. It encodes CASSLTSGGTRETQYF.

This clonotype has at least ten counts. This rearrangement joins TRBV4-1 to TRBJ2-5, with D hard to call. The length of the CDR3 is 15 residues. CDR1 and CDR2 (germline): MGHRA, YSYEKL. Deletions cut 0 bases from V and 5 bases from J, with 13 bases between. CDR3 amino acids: CASSQDPSNRETQYF. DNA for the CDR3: TGCGCCAGCAGCCAAGATCCCAGCAATCGGGAGACCCAGTACTTC.

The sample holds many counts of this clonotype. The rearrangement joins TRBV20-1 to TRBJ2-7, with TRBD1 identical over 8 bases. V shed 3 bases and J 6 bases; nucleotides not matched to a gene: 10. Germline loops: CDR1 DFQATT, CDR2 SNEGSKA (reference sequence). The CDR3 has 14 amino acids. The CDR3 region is CSARLGDRGSEQYF. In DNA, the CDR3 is TGCAGTGCTAGGCTAGGAGACAGGGGATCCGAGCAGTACTTC.

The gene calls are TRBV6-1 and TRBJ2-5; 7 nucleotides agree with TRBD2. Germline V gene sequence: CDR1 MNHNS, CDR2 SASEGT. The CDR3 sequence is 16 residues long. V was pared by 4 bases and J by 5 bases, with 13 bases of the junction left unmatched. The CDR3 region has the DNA TGTGCCAGCAGTGGATCCCTAGCGGTGGAAGGGGAGACCCAGTACTTC. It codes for CASSGSLAVEGETQYF.

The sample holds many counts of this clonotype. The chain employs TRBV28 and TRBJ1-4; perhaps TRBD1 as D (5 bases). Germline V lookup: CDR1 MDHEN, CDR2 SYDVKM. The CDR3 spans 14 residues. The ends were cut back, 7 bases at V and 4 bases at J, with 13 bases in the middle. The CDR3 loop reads CASTLDKLNEKLFF. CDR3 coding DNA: TGTGCCAGCACCCTGGACAAACTTAATGAAAAACTGTTTTTT.

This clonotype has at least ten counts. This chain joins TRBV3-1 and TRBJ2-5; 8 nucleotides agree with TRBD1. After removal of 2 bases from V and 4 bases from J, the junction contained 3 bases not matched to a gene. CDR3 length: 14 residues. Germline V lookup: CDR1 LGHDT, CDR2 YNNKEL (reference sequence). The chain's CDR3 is CASSQRDRRETQYF. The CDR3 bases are TGTGCCAGCAGCCAACGGGACAGGAGAGAGACCCAGTACTTC.

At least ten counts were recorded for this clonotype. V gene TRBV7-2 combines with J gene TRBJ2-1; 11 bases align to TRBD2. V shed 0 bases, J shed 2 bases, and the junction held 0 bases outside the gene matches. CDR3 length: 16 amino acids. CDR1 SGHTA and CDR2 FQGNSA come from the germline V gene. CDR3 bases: TGTGCCAGCAGCTTAGCTAGCGGGGGGGCCTACAATGAGCAGTTCTTC. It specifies CASSLASGGAYNEQFF.

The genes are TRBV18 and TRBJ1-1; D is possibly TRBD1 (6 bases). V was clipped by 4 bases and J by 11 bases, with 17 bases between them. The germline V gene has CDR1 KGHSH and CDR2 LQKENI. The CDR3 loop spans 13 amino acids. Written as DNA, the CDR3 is TGTGCCAGCTCACGCGAGGGGGTCGTCTTGGCTTTCTTT. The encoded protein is CASSREGVVLAFF.

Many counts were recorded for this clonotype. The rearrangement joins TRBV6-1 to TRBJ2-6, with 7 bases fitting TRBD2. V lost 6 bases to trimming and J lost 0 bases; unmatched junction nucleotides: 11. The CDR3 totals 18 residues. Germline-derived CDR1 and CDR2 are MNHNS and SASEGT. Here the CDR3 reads CASRGLSGANSGANVLTF. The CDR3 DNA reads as TGTGCCAGCAGAGGACTAAGCGGGGCTAACTCTGGGGCCAACGTCCTGACTTTC.

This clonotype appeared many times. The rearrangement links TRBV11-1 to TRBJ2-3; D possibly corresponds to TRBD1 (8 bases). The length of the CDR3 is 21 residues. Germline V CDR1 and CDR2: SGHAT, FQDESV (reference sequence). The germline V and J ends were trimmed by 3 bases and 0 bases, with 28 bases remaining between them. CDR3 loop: CASSFGGTGRGKYPSTDTQYF. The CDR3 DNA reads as TGTGCCAGCAGCTTCGGGGGGACAGGCAGAGGAAAGTACCCTAGCACAGATACGCAGTATTTT.

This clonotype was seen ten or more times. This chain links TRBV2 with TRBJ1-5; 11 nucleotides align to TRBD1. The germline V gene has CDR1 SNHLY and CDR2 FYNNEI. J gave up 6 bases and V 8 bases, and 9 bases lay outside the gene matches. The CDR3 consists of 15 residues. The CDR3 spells CASRLEGTGGQPQHF. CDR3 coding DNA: TGTGCCAGCCGCCTGGAGGGGACAGGGGGTCAGCCCCAGCATTTT.

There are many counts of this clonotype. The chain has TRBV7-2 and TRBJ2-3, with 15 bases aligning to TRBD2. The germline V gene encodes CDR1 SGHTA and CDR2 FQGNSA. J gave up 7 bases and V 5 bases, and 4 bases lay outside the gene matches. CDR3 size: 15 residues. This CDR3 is CASSRGTSGGNTQYF. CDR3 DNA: TGTGCCAGCAGCCGCGGGACTAGCGGGGGGAATACGCAGTATTTT.

CDR3 sequence (DNA): TGTGCCAGCTCACCCCCCGCAGGGGACTATGGCTACACCTTC. This gives the protein CASSPPAGDYGYTF. V usage is TRBV18 and J usage is TRBJ1-2; TRBD1 might be the D (6 bases). The CDR3 extends over 14 amino acids. V was pared by 3 bases and J by 3 bases, with 11 bases between. Germline assignment: CDR1 KGHSH and CDR2 LQKENI. Full variable domain (missing parts from reference TRBV18 and TRBJ1-2): NAGVMQNPRHLVRRRGQEARLRCSPMKGHSHVYWYRQLPEEGLKFMVYLQKENIIDESGMPKERFSAEFPKEGPSILRIQQVVRGDSAAYFCASSPPAGDYGYTFGSGTRLTVV.

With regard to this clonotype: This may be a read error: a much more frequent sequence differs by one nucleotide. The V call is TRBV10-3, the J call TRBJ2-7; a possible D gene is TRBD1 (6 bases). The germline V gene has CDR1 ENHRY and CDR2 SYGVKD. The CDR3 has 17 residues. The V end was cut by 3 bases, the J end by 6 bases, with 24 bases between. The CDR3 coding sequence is TGTGCCATCAGTGAAAGGCTCTCCGGGACAACGGTTTCCGAGCAGTACTTC. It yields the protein CAISERLSGTTVSEQYF.

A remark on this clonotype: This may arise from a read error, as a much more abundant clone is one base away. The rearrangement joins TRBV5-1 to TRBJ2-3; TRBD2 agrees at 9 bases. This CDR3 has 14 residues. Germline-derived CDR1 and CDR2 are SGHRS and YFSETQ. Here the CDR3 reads CASSSRGGGDTRYF. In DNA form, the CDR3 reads TGCGCCAGCAGCTCGCGGGGGGGAGGAGATACGCGGTATTTT.

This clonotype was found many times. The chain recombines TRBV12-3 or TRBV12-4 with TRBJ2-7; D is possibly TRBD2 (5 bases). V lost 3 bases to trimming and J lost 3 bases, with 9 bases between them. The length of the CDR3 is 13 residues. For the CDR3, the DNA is TGTGCCAGCAGTTTCGGGGATTTCTACGAGCAGTACGTC. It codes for CASSFGDFYEQYV.

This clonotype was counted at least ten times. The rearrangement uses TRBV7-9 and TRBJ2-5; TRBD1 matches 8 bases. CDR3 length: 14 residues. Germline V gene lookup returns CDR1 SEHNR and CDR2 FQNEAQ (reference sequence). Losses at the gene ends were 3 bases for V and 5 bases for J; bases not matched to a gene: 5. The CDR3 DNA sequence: TGTGCCAGCAGCTTCGAAGACAGGGGTGAGACCCAGTACTTC. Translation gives CASSFEDRGETQYF.